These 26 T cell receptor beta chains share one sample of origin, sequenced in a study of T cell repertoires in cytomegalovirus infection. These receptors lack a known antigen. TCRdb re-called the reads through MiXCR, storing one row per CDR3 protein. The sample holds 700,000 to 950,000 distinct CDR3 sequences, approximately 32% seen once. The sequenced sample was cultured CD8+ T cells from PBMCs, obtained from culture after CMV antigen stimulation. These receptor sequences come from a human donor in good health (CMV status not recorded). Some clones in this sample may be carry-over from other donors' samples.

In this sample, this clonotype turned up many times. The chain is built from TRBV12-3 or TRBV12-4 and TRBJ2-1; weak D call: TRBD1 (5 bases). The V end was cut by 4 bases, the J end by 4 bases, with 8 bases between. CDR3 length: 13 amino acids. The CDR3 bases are TGTGCCAGCAGTTCAGCAGGGTACAATGAGCAGTTCTTC. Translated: CASSSAGYNEQFF.

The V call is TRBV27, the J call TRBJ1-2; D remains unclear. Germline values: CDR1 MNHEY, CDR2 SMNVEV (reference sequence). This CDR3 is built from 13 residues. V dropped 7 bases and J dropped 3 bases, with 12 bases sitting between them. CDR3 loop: CASMREGDYGYTF. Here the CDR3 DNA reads TGTGCCAGCATGCGCGAGGGTGACTATGGCTACACCTTC.

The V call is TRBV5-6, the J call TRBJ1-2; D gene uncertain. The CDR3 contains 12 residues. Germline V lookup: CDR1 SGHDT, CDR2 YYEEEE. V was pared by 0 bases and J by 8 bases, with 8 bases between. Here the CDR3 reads CASSLGVGGYTF. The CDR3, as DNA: TGTGCCAGCAGCTTGGGCGTGGGCGGCTACACCTTC.

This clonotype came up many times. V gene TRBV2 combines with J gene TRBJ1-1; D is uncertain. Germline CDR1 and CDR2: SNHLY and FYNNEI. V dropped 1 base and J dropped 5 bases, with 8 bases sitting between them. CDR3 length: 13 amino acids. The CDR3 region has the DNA TGTGCCAGCAGTGAAGAGGGAAGGACTGAAGCTTTCTTT. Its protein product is CASSEEGRTEAFF.

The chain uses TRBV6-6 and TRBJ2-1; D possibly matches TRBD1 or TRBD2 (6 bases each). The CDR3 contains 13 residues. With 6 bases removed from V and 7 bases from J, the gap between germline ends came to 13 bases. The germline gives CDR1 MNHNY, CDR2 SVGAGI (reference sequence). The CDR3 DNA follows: TGTGCCAGCAGAATCGGGGGCACGAATGAGCAGTTCTTC. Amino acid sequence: CASRIGGTNEQFF.

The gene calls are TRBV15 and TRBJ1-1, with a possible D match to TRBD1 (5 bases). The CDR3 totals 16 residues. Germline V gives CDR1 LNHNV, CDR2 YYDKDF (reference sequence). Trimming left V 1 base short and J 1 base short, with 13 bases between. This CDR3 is CATSRVDSTANTEAFF. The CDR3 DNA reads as TGTGCCACCAGCAGAGTCGACAGCACCGCGAACACTGAAGCTTTCTTT.

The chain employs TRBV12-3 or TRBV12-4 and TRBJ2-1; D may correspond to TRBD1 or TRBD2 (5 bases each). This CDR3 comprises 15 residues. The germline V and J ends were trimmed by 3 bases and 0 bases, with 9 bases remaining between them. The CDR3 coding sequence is TGTGCCAGCAGTTTGGGGGATTTCTCCTACAATGAGCAGTTCTTC. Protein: CASSLGDFSYNEQFF.

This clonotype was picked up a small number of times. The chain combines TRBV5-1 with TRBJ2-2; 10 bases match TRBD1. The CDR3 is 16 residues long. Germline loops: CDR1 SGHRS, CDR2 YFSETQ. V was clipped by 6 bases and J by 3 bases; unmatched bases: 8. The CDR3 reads CASTLTGGADTGELFF. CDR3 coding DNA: TGCGCCAGCACCCTGACAGGGGGCGCGGACACCGGGGAGCTGTTTTTT. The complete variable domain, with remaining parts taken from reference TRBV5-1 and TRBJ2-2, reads KAGVTQTPRYLIKTRGQQVTLSCSPISGHRSVSWYQQTPGQGLQFLFEYFSETQRNKGNFPGRFSGRQFSNSRSEMNVSTLELGDSALYLCASTLTGGADTGELFFGEGSRLTVL.

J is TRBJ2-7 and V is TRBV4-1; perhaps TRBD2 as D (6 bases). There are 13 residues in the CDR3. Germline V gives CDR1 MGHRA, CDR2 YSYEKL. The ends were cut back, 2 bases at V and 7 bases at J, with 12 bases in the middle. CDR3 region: CASSQTGVGEQYV. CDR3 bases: TGCGCCAGCAGCCAAACGGGGGTAGGGGAGCAGTACGTC.

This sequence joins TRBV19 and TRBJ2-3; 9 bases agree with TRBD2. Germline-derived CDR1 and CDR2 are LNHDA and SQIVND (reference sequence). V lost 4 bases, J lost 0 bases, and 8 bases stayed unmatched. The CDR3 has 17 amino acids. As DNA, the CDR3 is TGTGCCAGTAGTACGTGGGGAGCGGGGGGCAGCACAGATACGCAGTATTTT. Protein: CASSTWGAGGSTDTQYF.

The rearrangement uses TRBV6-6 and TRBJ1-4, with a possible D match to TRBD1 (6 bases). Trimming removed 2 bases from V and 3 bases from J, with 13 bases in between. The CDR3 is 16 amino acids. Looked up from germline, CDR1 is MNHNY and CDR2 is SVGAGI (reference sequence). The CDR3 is CASSYGGAGSNEKLFF. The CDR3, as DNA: TGTGCCAGCAGTTACGGGGGGGCAGGTTCTAATGAAAAACTGTTTTTT.

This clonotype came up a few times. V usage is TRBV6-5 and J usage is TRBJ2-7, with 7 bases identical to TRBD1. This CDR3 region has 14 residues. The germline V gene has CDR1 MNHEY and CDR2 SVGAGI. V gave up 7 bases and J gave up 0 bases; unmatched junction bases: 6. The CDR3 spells CASKDRDSSYEQYF. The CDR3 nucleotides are TGTGCCAGCAAGGACCGGGACAGCTCCTACGAGCAGTACTTC.

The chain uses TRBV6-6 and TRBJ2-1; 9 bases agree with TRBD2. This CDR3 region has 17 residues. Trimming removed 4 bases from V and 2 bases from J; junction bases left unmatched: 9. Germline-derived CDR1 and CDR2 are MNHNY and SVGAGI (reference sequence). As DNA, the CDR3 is TGTGCCAGCAGTTTCCCCCGCGGGGGGGGGCCCTACAATGAGCAGTTCTTC. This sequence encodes CASSFPRGGGPYNEQFF.

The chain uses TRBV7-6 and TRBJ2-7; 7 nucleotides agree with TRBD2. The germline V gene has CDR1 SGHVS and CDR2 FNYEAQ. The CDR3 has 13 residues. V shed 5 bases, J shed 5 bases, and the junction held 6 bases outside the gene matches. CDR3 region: CASSTTSVDEQYF. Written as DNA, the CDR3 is TGTGCCAGCAGCACCACTAGCGTCGACGAGCAGTACTTC.

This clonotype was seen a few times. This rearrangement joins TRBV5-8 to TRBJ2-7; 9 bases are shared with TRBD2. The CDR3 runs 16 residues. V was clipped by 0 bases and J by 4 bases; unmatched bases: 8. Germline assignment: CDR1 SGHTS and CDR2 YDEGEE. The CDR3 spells CASSLAAGGHLYEQYV. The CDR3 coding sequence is TGTGCCAGCAGCTTGGCTGCGGGGGGGCATTTATACGAGCAGTACGTC.

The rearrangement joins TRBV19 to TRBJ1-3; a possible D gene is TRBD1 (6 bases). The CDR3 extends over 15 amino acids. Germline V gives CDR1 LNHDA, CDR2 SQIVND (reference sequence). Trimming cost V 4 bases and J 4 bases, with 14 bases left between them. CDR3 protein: CASSTRSGGGNTIYF. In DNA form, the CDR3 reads TGTGCCAGTAGTACTCGATCCGGGGGCGGAAACACCATATATTTT. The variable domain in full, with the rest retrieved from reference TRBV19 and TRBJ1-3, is DGGITQSPKYLFRKEGQNVTLSCEQNLNHDAMYWYRQDPGQGLRLIYYSQIVNDFQKGDIAEGYSVSREKKESFPLTVTSAQKNPTAFYLCASSTRSGGGNTIYFGEGSWLTVV.

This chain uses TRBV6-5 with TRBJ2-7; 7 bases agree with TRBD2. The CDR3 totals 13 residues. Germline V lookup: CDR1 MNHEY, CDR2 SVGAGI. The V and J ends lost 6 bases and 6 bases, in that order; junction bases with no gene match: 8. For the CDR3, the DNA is TGTGCCAGCAGCCCCTACGGGGGGTCCGAGCAGTACTTC. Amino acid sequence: CASSPYGGSEQYF.

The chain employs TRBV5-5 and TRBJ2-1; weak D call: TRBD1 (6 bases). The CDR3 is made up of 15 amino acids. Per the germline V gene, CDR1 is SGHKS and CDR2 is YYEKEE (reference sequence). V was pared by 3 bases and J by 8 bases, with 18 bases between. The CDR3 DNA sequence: TGTGCCAGCAGCTATCCTGAGACAGGTACCGATGAGCAGTTCTTC. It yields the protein CASSYPETGTDEQFF.

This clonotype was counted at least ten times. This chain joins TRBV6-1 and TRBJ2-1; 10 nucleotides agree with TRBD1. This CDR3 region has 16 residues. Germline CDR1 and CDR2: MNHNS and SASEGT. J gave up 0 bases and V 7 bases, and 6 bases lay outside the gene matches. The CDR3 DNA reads TGTGCCAGCACCCGGGACAGGGGCTTCTCCTACAATGAGCAGTTCTTC. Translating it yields CASTRDRGFSYNEQFF.

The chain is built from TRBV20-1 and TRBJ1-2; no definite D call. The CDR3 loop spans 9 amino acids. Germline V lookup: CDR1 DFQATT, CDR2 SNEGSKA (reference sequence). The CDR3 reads CPWNYGYTF. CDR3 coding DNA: TGCCCTTGGAACTATGGCTACACCTTC.

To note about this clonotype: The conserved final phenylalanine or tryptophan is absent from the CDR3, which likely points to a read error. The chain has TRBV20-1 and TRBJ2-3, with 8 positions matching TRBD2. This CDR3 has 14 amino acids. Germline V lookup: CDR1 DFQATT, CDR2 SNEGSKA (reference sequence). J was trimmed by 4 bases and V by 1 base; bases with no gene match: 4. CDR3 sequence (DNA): TGCAGTGCTAGAGGAAAGCGGGGGCCAGATACGCAGTATTAT. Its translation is CSARGKRGPDTQYY.

The CDR3 nucleotides read TGTGCCACCATGGAGTCTGGAGGCTACACCTTC. Encoded protein: CATMESGGYTF. The J gene is TRBJ1-2, the V gene TRBV15; the D is unclear. Germline V lookup: CDR1 LNHNV, CDR2 YYDKDF (reference sequence). V lost 7 bases, J lost 8 bases, and 11 bases lay in between. The CDR3 sequence is 11 residues long.

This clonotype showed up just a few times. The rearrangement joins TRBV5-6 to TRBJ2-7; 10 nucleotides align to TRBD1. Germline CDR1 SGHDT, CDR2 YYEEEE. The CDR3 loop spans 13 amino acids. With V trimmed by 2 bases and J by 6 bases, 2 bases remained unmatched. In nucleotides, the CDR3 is TGTGCCAGCAGCTTCGGGACAGGGGCCGAGCAGTACTTC. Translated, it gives CASSFGTGAEQYF.

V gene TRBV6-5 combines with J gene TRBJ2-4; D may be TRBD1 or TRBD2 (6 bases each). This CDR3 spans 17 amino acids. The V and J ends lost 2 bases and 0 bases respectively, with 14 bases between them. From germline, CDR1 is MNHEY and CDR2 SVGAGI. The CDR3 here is CASSYVFGGLAKNIQYF. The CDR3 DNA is TGTGCCAGCAGTTACGTGTTCGGGGGCTTAGCCAAAAACATTCAGTACTTC.

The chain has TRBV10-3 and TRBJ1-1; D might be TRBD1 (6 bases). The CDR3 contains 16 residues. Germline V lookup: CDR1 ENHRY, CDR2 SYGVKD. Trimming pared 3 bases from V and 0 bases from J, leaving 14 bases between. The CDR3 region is CAISEGGFEVNTEAFF. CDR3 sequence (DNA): TGTGCCATCAGTGAAGGGGGATTTGAGGTGAACACTGAAGCTTTCTTT.

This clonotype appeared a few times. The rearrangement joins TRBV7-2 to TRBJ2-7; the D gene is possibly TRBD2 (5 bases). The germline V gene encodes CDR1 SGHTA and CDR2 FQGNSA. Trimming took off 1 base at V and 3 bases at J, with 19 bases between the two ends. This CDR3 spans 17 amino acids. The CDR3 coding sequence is TGTGCCAGCAGCTTAGACCTCGACTTGCGGGCCTTCTACGAGCAGTACTTC. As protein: CASSLDLDLRAFYEQYF.